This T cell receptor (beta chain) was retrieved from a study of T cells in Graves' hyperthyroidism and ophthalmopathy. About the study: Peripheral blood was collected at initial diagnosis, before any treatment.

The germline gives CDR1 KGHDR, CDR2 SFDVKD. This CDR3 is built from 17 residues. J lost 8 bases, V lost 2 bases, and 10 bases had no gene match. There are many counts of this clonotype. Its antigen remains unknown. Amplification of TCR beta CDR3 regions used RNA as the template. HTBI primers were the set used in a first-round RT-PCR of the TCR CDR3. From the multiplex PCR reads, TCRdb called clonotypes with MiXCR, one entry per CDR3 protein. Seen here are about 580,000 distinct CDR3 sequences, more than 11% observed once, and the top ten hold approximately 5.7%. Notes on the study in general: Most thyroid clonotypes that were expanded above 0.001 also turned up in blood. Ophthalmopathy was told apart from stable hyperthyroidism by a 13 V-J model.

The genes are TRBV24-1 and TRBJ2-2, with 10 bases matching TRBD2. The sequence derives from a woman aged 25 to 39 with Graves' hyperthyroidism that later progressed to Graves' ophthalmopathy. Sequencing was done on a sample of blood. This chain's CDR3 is CATSDSPGTSALGELFF. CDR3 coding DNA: TGTGCCACCAGTGATTCTCCCGGGACTAGCGCGCTAGGGGAGCTGTTTTTT.